This T cell receptor beta chain was captured by sequencing in a study of T-cell reconstitution after alpha-beta-depleted transplantation in children. This clonotype has more than one count but fewer than ten. This CDR3 region has 11 residues. V was cut by 1 base and J by 8 bases, with 5 bases left in between. The germline V gene has CDR1 MGHRA and CDR2 YSYEKL. Unique molecular identifiers were incorporated into the prepared TCRbeta library. TCRdb fed the PCR reads into MiXCR, producing one record per CDR3 protein. The sample consists of roughly 400,000 distinct CDR3 sequences, 43% of them appearing once.

The chain recombines TRBV4-1 with TRBJ1-2; no clear D. The sample consisted of PBMCs, taken before TCRalphabeta/CD19-depleted stem cell transplant. This receptor was identified in a girl aged 2-10 years with aplastic anemia, due to receive a stem cell transplant. The CDR3 is CASSQGFGYTF. The CDR3 DNA is TGCGCCAGCAGCCAAGGGTTCGGCTACACCTTC.